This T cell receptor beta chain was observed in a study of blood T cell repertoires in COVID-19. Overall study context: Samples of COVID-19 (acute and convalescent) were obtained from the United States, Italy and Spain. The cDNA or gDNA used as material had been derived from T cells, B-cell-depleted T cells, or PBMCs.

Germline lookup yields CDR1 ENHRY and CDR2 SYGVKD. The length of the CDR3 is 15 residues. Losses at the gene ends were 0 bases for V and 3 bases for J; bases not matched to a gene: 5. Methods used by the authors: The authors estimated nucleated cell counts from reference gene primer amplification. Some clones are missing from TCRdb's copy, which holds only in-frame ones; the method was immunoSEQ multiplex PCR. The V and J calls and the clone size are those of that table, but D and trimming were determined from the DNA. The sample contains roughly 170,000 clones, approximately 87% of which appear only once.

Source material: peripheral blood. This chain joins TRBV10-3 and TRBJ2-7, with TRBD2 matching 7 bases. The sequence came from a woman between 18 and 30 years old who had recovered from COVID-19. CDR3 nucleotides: TGTGCCATCAGTGAGTCGGGAGGGATTGGCTACGAGCAGTACTTC. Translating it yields CAISESGGIGYEQYF.